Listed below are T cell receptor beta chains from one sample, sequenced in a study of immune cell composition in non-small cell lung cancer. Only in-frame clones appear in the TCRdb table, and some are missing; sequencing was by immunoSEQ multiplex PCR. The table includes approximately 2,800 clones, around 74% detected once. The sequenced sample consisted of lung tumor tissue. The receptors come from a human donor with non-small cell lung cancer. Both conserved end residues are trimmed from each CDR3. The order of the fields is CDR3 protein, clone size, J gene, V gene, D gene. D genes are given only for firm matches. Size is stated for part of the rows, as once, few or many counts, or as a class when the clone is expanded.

cdr3_aa: ASTGQGRVNTEAF; clone_size: once; j_call: TRBJ1-1; v_call: TRBV28; d_call: TRBD1
cdr3_aa: AISLTGEKLF; clone_size: few; j_call: TRBJ1-4; v_call: TRBV10-3; d_call: NA
cdr3_aa: ASSRTVDGELF; clone_size: large; j_call: TRBJ2-2; v_call: TRBV11-3; d_call: NA
cdr3_aa: ASKEGLEAF; clone_size: NA; j_call: TRBJ1-1; v_call: TRBV5-1; d_call: NA
cdr3_aa: ASSRGGYGYQETQY; clone_size: NA; j_call: TRBJ2-5; v_call: TRBV11-2; d_call: TRBD2
cdr3_aa: ASSQDRGAPQH; clone_size: NA; j_call: TRBJ1-5; v_call: TRBV4-3; d_call: NA
cdr3_aa: ASKSGSGASYEQY; clone_size: few; j_call: TRBJ2-7; v_call: TRBV2; d_call: TRBD2
cdr3_aa: ASSPRLFSYEQY; clone_size: NA; j_call: TRBJ2-7; v_call: TRBV9; d_call: NA
cdr3_aa: ASTHLGAGDEQF; clone_size: few; j_call: TRBJ2-1; v_call: TRBV7-9; d_call: TRBD2
cdr3_aa: ASSDPDRVVMVTEAF; clone_size: NA; j_call: TRBJ1-1; v_call: TRBV6-1; d_call: TRBD1
cdr3_aa: ASSPGTYYGYT; clone_size: NA; j_call: TRBJ1-2; v_call: TRBV11-2; d_call: NA
cdr3_aa: ASSQREGRSSPLH; clone_size: few; j_call: TRBJ1-6; v_call: TRBV27; d_call: NA
cdr3_aa: ASSFDRGDYGYT; clone_size: NA; j_call: TRBJ1-2; v_call: TRBV5-4; d_call: TRBD1
cdr3_aa: ASSSHISQGLETQY; clone_size: once; j_call: TRBJ2-5; v_call: TRBV5-5; d_call: NA
cdr3_aa: ASSSTGTQGETQY; clone_size: NA; j_call: TRBJ2-5; v_call: TRBV5-1; d_call: NA
cdr3_aa: ATSPRAELF; clone_size: NA; j_call: TRBJ2-2; v_call: TRBV12-2; d_call: NA
cdr3_aa: ASSSSGLSHNEKLF; clone_size: NA; j_call: TRBJ1-4; v_call: TRBV5-1; d_call: NA
cdr3_aa: ASSYVGGDEQF; clone_size: NA; j_call: TRBJ2-1; v_call: TRBV7-2; d_call: TRBD1
cdr3_aa: SVGGEGNQPQH; clone_size: NA; j_call: TRBJ1-5; v_call: TRBV29-1; d_call: NA
cdr3_aa: ASSLALQVSMNTEAF; clone_size: few; j_call: TRBJ1-1; v_call: TRBV7-9; d_call: NA
cdr3_aa: SVQGFANEKLF; clone_size: few; j_call: TRBJ1-4; v_call: TRBV29-1; d_call: NA
cdr3_aa: ASTLAQGRGNQPQH; clone_size: NA; j_call: TRBJ1-5; v_call: TRBV5-6; d_call: NA
cdr3_aa: ASSLGGGLAGYEQY; clone_size: few; j_call: TRBJ2-7; v_call: TRBV7-2; d_call: TRBD2
cdr3_aa: ASSSGNGETQY; clone_size: NA; j_call: TRBJ2-5; v_call: TRBV5-4; d_call: NA
cdr3_aa: ASSLAGGSYNEQF; clone_size: NA; j_call: TRBJ2-1; v_call: TRBV11-2; d_call: TRBD2
cdr3_aa: ASSLGGVDSFNYGYT; clone_size: few; j_call: TRBJ1-2; v_call: TRBV5-1; d_call: NA
cdr3_aa: ASSRQGQGRTDTQY; clone_size: once; j_call: TRBJ2-3; v_call: TRBV25-1; d_call: TRBD1
cdr3_aa: ASSQDEGDRGRNGGYT; clone_size: NA; j_call: TRBJ1-2; v_call: TRBV4-1; d_call: TRBD1